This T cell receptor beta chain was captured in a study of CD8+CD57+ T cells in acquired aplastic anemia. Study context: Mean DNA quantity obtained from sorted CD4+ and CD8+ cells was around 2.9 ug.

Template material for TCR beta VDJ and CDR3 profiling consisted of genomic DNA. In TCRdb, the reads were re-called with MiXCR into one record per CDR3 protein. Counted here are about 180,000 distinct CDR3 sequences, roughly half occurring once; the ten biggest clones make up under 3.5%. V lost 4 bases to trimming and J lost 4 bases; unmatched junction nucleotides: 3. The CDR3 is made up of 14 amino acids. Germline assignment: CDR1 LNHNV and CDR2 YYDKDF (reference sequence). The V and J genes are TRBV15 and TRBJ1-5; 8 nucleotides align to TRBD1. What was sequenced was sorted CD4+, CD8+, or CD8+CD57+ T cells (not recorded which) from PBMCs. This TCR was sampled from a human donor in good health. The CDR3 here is CATSTRTGNQPQHF. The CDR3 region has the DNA TGTGCCACCAGCACAAGGACAGGGAATCAGCCCCAGCATTTT.